Described below is a single TCR beta chain sequence and its context. Germline loops: CDR1 MNHEY, CDR2 SMNVEV (reference sequence). The ends were cut back, 3 bases at V and 0 bases at J, with 12 bases in the middle. The CDR3 runs 17 residues. Data came from immunoSEQ multiplex PCR; TCRdb stores just in-frame clones and leaves some out. This table has 65,000 to 85,000 clones, around 86% appearing once. These data originate in a study of OX40 agonist ivuxolimab in advanced cancers. About the study: At 82.7% male, the cohort had a mean age of approximately 60 years, ranging from about 20 to 80.

The TCR was taken from an adult with an advanced solid tumor such as melanoma, head and neck, liver or kidney cancer. The chain couples TRBV27 to TRBJ1-6; D perhaps matches TRBD1 (5 bases). The material sequenced was CD4+ or CD8+ T cells sorted from blood, taken in a trial of the OX40 agonist ivuxolimab. This chain's CDR3 is CASSFRGPSSYNSPLHF. CDR3 nucleotide sequence: TGTGCCAGCAGTTTTAGGGGCCCAAGCTCCTATAATTCACCCCTCCACTTT.